One and the same sample provided the 10 T cell receptor beta chains below, sequenced in a study of shared clonotypes between healthy human individuals. Libraries were prepared by immunoSEQ multiplex PCR; TCRdb keeps only in-frame clonotypes and omits some of them. The repertoire holds 1,500,000 or so clones, with 98% as singletons. Sequences were obtained from naive CD4+ T cells sorted from blood. Subset specified: CD45RA+ positively selected. All receptors come from a man aged 30 to 45 in good health.

The chain uses TRBV5-4 and TRBJ2-7, with 8 bases matching TRBD1. The CDR3 spans 15 residues. V gave up 1 base and J gave up 3 bases; unmatched junction bases: 6. The V gene's germline CDR1 is SGHNT and CDR2 YYREEE (reference sequence). The CDR3 reads CASSLSPQGGYEQYF. CDR3 DNA: TGTGCCAGCAGCTTGAGCCCACAGGGGGGCTACGAGCAGTACTTC.

The chain combines TRBV5-3 with TRBJ2-7, with D unclear. TRBV5-3 qualifies as an ORF whose function is uncertain. Trimming cost V 4 bases and J 3 bases, with 14 bases left between them. CDR3 length: 14 amino acids. CDR3 sequence reads: CARSDRAQSYEQYF. DNA of the CDR3: TGTGCCAGAAGCGACCGGGCTCAAAGCTACGAGCAGTACTTC.

The rearrangement uses TRBV19 and TRBJ2-2, with D unclear. The CDR3 is 16 residues long. Per the germline V gene, CDR1 is LNHDA and CDR2 is SQIVND (reference sequence). The V gene lost 6 bases and the J gene lost 0 bases, with 14 bases spanning the gap. The CDR3 DNA reads TGTGCCAGTAGCTTCCTCCCCGCATCGAACACCGGGGAGCTGTTTTTT. This encodes CASSFLPASNTGELFF.

Note on this clone: The identical CDR3 is also encoded by other nucleotide sequences in the sample. V and J are TRBV28 and TRBJ2-7; D unresolved. The CDR3 is 12 residues long. Germline CDR1 reads MDHEN; CDR2 reads SYDVKM. V was pared by 5 bases and J by 6 bases, with 11 bases between. The CDR3 region is CASSLGLGEQYF. For the CDR3, the DNA is TGTGCCAGCAGTCTAGGTCTCGGCGAGCAGTACTTC. Using reference TRBV28 and TRBJ2-7 for the parts outside the CDR3, the full variable domain is DVKVTQSSRYLVKRTGEKVFLECVQDMDHENMFWYRQDPGLGLRLIYFSYDVKMKEKGDIPEGYSVSREKKERFSLILESASTNQTSMYLCASSLGLGEQYFGPGTRLTVT.

This clone occurred once. The chain combines TRBV10-3 with TRBJ2-7, with D perhaps TRBD2 (6 bases). Between the trimmed V and J ends, which lost 8 bases and 1 base, there was a span of 27 bases. CDR3 length: 18 residues. Germline V gene lookup returns CDR1 ENHRY and CDR2 SYGVKD. This CDR3 reads CAIQPHGTSKTSSYEQYF. For the CDR3, the DNA is TGTGCCATCCAACCCCACGGGACTTCCAAAACTTCTTCCTACGAGCAGTACTTC.

With regard to this clone: The same CDR3 can be traced to other DNA sequences in this sample. The chain recombines TRBV20-1 with TRBJ2-7; D is ambiguous. Looked up from germline, CDR1 is DFQATT and CDR2 is SNEGSKA (reference sequence). CDR3 size: 11 residues. V gave up 5 bases and J gave up 4 bases, with 9 bases separating them. CDR3 in amino acids: CSAGPSYEQYF. CDR3 in DNA: TGCAGTGCTGGACCTTCTTACGAGCAGTACTTC.

The chain has TRBV6-5 and TRBJ2-5; possible D gene TRBD1, 5 bases. The germline V and J ends were trimmed by 6 bases and 1 base, with 12 bases remaining between them. From germline, CDR1 is MNHEY and CDR2 SVGAGI. The CDR3 length is 14 residues. The CDR3 sequence: CASSLQESQETQYF. The CDR3 DNA is TGTGCCAGCAGCCTACAGGAGTCCCAAGAGACCCAGTACTTC.

The J gene is TRBJ2-1, the V gene TRBV19; D is possibly TRBD1 or TRBD2 (5 bases each). Per germline, CDR1 LNHDA and CDR2 SQIVND (reference sequence). The CDR3 has 19 residues. Trimming took 3 bases from V and 0 from J, leaving 21 bases between them. CDR3 sequence (DNA): TGTGCCAGTAGTATCTCCCCTCCCGTACTAGGGGCCTCCTACAATGAGCAGTTCTTC. It is translated as CASSISPPVLGASYNEQFF.

The chain employs TRBV25-1 and TRBJ2-5; no firm D call. CDR3 length equals 15 residues. With 3 bases removed from V and 1 base from J, the gap between germline ends came to 12 bases. Germline-derived CDR1 and CDR2 are MGHDK and SYGVNS. As DNA, the CDR3 is TGTGCCAGCAGTGACTCAGGCCGGGCCCAAGAGACCCAGTACTTC. Its protein is CASSDSGRAQETQYF.

This chain uses TRBV2 with TRBJ1-1, with unresolved D. The CDR3 consists of 15 residues. Deletions cut 3 bases from V and 0 bases from J, with 11 bases between. The germline V gene encodes CDR1 SNHLY and CDR2 FYNNEI. Written as DNA, the CDR3 is TGTGCCAGCAGTGAGAGGTCAGCCATGAACACTGAAGCTTTCTTT. Translation gives CASSERSAMNTEAFF.